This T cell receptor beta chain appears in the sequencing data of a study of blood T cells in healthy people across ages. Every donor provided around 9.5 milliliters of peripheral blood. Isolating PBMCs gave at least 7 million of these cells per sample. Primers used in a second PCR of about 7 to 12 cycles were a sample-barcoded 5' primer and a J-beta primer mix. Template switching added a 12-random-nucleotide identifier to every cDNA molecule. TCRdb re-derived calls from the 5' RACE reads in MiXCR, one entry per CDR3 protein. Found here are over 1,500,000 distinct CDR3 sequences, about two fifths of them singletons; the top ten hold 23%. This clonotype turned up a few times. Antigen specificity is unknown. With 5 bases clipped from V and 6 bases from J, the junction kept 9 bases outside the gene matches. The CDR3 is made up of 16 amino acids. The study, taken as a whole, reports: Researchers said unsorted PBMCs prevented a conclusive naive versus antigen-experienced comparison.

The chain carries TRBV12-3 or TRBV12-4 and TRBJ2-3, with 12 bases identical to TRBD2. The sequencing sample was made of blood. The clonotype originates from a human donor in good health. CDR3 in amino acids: CASSPTLAGGSDTQYF. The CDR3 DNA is TGTGCCAGCAGTCCTACCCTAGCGGGGGGGTCGGATACGCAGTATTTT.